This T cell receptor beta chain was captured in a study of memory CD4+ T cells and cytomegalovirus serostatus. Study information: Healthy Belgian adult donors included under ten CMV-positive and fewer than 25 CMV-negative people. Findings and limits, study-wide: CD4+ memory repertoires contained 67 of 164 reported CMV TCRbeta sequences.

For this clone: Its cognate antigen is unknown.

The V gene end was trimmed by 5 bases and the J gene end by 3 bases; junction bases not matched to a gene: 12. Germline CDR1 reads SGHTA; CDR2 reads FQGTGA. The CDR3 loop spans 17 amino acids. The sort gate was single viable CD3+CD4+CD8-CD45RO+ cells for memory CD4+ T cells. After thawing, CD4+ T cells were positively selected. Authors' analysis steps: After removing out-of-frame reads, 2 million to 2.5 million distinct TCRbeta sequences remained. The repertoire was sequenced with immunoSEQ multiplex PCR; TCRdb's copy has only in-frame clones and lacks some. V and J calls plus clone size are reproduced from that table; the DNA served to infer D and trimming. The sample holds 40,000 to 45,000 clones, 75% to 85% seen once.

The chain is built from TRBV7-3 and TRBJ2-1; 8 bases map to TRBD2. The sequencing sample was made of memory CD4+ T cells from blood. The sequence was obtained from an adult in good health and CMV-seronegative. The CDR3 protein is CASSPITGTRDYNEQFF. The CDR3 DNA reads TGTGCCAGCAGCCCCATCACCGGGACTAGAGACTACAATGAGCAGTTCTTC.